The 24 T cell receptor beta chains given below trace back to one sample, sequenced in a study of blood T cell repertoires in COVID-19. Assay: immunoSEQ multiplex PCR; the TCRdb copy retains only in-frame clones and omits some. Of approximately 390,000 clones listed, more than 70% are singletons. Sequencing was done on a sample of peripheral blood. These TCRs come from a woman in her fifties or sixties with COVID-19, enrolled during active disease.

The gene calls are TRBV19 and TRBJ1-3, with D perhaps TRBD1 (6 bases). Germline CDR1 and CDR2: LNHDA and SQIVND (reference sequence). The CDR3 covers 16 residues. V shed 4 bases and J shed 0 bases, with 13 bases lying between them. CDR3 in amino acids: CASSTRDTYSGNTIYF. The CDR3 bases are TGTGCCAGTAGTACCCGGGACACTTACTCTGGAAACACCATATATTTT.

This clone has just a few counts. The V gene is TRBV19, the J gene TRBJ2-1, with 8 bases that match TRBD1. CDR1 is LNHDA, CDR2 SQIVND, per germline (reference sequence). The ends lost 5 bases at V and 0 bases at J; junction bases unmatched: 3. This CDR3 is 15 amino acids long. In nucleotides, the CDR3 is TGTGCCAGTAGTCGACAGGGGAGCTCCTACAATGAGCAGTTCTTC. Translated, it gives CASSRQGSSYNEQFF.

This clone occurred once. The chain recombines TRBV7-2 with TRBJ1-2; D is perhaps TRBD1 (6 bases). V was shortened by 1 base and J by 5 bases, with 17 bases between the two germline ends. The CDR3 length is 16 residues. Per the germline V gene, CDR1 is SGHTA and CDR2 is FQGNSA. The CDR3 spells CASSLVFGQSIYGYTF. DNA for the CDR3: TGTGCCAGCAGCTTAGTCTTCGGACAGAGCATTTATGGCTACACCTTC. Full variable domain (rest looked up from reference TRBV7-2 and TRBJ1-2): GAGVSQSPSNKVTEKGKDVELRCDPISGHTALYWYRQSLGQGLEFLIYFQGNSAPDKSGLPSDRFSAERTGGSVSTLTIQRTQQEDSAVYLCASSLVFGQSIYGYTFGSGTRLTVV.

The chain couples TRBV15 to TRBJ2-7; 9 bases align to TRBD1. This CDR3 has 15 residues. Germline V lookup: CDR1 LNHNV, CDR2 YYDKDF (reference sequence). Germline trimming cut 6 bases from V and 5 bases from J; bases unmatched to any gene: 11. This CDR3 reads CATSQVDRGVDEQYF. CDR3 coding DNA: TGTGCCACCAGTCAGGTCGACAGGGGGGTCGACGAGCAGTACTTC.

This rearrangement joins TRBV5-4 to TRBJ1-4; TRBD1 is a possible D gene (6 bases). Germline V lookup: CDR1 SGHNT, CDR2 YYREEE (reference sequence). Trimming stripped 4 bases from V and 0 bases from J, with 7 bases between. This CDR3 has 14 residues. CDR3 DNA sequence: TGTGCCAGCAGCAGGACAGCAACTAATGAAAAACTGTTTTTT. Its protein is CASSRTATNEKLFF.

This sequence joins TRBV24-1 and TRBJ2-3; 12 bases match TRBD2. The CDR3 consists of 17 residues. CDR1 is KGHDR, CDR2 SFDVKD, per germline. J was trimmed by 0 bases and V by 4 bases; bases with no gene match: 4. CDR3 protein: CATSDPGTSGSTDTQYF. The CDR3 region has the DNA TGTGCCACCAGTGACCCAGGGACTAGCGGGAGCACAGATACGCAGTATTTT.

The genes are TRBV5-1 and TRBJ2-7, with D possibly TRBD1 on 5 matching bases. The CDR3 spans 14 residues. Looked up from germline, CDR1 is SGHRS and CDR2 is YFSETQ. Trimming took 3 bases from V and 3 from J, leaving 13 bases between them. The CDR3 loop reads CASSSGQLDYEQYF. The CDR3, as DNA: TGCGCCAGCAGCTCAGGGCAGTTAGACTACGAGCAGTACTTC. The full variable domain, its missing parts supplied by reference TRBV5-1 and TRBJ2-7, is KAGVTQTPRYLIKTRGQQVTLSCSPISGHRSVSWYQQTPGQGLQFLFEYFSETQRNKGNFPGRFSGRQFSNSRSEMNVSTLELGDSALYLCASSSGQLDYEQYFGPGTRLTVT.

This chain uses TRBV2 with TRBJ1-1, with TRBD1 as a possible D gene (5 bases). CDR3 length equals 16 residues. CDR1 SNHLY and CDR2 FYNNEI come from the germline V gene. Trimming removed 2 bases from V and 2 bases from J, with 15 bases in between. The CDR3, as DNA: TGTGCCAGCAGTGAACCCCACGGACATTTTAACACTGAAGCTTTCTTT. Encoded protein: CASSEPHGHFNTEAFF.

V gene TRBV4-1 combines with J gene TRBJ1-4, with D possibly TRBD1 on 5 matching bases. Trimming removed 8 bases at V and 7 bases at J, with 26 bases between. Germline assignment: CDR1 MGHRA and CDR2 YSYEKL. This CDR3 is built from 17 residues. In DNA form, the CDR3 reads TGCGCCAGCTCCCCTCACGGGGCCCAGGTAGCGGGTGAAAAACTGTTTTTT. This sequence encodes CASSPHGAQVAGEKLFF.

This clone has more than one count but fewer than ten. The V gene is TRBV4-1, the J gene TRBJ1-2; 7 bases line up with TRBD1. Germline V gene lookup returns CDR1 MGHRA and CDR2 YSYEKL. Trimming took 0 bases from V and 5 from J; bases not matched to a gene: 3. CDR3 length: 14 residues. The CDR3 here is CASSQEGQQYGYTF. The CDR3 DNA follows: TGCGCCAGCAGCCAAGAGGGACAGCAATATGGCTACACCTTC.

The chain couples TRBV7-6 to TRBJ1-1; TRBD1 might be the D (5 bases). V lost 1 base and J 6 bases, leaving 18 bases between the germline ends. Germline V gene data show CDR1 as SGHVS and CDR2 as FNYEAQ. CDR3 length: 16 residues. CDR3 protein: CASSLEGQGRVAEAFF. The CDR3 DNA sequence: TGTGCCAGCAGCTTAGAGGGGCAGGGCCGAGTTGCTGAAGCTTTCTTT.

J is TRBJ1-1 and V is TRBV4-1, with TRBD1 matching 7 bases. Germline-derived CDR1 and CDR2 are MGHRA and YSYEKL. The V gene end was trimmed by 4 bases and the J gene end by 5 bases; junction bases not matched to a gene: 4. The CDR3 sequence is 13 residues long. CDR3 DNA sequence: TGCGCCAGCAGCCTTTCACAGGGGACTGAAGCTTTCTTT. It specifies CASSLSQGTEAFF.

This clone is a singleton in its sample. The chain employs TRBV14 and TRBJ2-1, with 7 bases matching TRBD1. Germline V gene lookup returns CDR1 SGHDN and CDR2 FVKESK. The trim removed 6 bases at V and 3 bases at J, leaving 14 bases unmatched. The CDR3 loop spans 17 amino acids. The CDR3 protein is CASSSGSWGQNYNEQFF. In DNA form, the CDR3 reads TGTGCCAGCAGTTCTGGGAGTTGGGGACAGAACTACAATGAGCAGTTCTTC.

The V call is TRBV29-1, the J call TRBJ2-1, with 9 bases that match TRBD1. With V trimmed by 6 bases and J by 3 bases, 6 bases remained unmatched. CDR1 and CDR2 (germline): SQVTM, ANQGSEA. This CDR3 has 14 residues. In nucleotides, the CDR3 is TGCAGCGTGGGACAGGGTTTCCGCTACAATGAGCAGTTCTTC. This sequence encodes CSVGQGFRYNEQFF.

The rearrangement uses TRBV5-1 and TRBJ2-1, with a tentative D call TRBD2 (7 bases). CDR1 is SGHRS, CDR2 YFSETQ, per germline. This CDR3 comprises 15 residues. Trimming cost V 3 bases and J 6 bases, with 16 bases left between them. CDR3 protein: CASSYEPAGANEQFF. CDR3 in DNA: TGCGCCAGCAGCTATGAGCCCGCGGGGGCCAATGAGCAGTTCTTC.

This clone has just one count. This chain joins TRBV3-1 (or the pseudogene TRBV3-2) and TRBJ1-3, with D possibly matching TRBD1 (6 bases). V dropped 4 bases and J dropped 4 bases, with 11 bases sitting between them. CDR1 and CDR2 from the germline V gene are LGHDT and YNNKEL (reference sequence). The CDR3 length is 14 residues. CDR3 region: CASSLQGGGNTIYF. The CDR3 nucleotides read TGTGCCAGCAGCCTACAGGGAGGGGGAAACACCATATATTTT.

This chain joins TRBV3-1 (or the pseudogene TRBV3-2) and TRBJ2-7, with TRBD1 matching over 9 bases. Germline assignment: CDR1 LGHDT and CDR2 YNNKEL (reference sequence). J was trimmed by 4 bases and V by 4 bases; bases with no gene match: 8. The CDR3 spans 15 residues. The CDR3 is CASSLQGAMGYEQYF. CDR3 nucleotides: TGTGCCAGCAGCCTACAGGGGGCGATGGGTTACGAGCAGTACTTC.

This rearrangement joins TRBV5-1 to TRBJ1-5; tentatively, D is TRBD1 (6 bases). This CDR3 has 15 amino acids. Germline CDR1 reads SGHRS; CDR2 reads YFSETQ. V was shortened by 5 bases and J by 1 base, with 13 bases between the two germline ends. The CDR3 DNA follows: TGCGCCAGCAGACCCGGGACAAAGAGCAATCAGCCCCAGCATTTT. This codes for CASRPGTKSNQPQHF.

The CDR3: CASGLLSGHYYEQYF. In nucleotides, the CDR3 is TGTGCTAGTGGTTTGCTATCGGGACACTACTACGAGCAGTACTTC. The chain carries TRBV12-5 and TRBJ2-7; TRBD1 is a possible D gene (6 bases). There are 15 residues in the CDR3. Trimming pared 2 bases from V and 3 bases from J, leaving 14 bases between. The germline CDR1 and CDR2 sequences are LGHNT and FRNRAP.

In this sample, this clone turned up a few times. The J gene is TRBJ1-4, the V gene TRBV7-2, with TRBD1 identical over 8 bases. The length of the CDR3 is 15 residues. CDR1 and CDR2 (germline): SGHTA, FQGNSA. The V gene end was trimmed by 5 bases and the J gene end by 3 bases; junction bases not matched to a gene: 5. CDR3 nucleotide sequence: TGTGCCAGCAGCAGCAGGGACAGGCCTAATGAAAAACTGTTTTTT. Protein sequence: CASSSRDRPNEKLFF.

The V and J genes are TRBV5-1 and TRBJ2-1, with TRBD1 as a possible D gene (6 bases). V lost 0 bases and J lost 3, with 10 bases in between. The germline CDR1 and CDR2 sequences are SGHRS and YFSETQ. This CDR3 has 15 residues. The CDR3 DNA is TGCGCCAGCAGCTTGGCTGGACAGAGCTACAATGAGCAGTTCTTC. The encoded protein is CASSLAGQSYNEQFF.

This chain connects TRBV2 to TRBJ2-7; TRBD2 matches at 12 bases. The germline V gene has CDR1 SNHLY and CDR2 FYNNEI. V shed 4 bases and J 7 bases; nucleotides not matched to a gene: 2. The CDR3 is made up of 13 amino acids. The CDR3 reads CASSAGLAGEQYF. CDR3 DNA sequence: TGTGCCAGCAGTGCTGGACTAGCGGGGGAGCAGTACTTC.

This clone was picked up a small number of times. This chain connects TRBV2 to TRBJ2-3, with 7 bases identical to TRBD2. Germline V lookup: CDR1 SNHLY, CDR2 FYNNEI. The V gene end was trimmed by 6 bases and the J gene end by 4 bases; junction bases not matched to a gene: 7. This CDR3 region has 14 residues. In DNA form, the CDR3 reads TGTGCCAGCAGCCCCAGCGGGGTAGCAGATACGCAGTATTTT. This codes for CASSPSGVADTQYF. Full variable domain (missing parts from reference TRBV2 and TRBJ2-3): EPEVTQTPSHQVTQMGQEVILRCVPISNHLYFYWYRQILGQKVEFLVSFYNNEISEKSEIFDDQFSVERPDGSNFTLKIRSTKLEDSAMYFCASSPSGVADTQYFGPGTRLTVL.

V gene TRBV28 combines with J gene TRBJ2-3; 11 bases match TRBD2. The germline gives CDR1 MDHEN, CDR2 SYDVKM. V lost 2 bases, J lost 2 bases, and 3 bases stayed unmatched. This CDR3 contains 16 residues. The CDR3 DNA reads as TGTGCCAGCAGTTTAGGGACTAGCGGTTACACAGATACGCAGTATTTT. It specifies CASSLGTSGYTDTQYF.